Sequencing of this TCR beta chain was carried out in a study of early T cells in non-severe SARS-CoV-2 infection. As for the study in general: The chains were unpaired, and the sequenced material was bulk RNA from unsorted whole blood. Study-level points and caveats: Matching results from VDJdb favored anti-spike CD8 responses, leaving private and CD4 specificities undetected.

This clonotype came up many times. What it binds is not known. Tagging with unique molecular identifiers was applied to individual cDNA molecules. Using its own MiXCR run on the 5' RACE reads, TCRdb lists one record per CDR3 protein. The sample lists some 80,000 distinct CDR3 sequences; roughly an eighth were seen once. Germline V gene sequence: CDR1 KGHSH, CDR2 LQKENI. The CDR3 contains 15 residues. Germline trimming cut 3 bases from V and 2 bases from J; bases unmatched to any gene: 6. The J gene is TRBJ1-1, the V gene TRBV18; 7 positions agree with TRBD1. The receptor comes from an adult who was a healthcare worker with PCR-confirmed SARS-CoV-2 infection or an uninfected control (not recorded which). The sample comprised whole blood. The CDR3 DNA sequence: TGTGCCAGCTCACCTATGACAGGGCCTAACACTGAAGCTTTCTTT. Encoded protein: CASSPMTGPNTEAFF. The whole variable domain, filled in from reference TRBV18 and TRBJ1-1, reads NAGVMQNPRHLVRRRGQEARLRCSPMKGHSHVYWYRQLPEEGLKFMVYLQKENIIDESGMPKERFSAEFPKEGPSILRIQQVVRGDSAAYFCASSPMTGPNTEAFFGQGTRLTVV.